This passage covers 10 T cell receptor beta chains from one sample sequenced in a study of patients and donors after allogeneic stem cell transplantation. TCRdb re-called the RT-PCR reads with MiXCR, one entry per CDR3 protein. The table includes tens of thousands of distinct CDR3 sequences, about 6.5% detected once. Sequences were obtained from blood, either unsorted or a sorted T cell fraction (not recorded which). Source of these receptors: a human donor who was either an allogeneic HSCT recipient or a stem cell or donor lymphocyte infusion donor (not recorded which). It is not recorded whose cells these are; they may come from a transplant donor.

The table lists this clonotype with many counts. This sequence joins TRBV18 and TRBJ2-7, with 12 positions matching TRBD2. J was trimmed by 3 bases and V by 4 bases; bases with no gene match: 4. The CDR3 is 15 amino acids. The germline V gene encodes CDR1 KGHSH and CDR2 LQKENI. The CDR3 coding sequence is TGTGCCAGCTCACAACCGGGACTAGCGGGCTACGAGCAGTACTTC. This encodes CASSQPGLAGYEQYF.

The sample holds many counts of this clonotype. As DNA, the CDR3 is TGCAGTGCTAGAGACGGGACAGGCGGCACCGGGGAGCTGTTTTTT. Its translation is CSARDGTGGTGELFF. The chain is built from TRBV20-1 and TRBJ2-2, with TRBD1 matching over 8 bases. Germline CDR1 reads DFQATT; CDR2 reads SNEGSKA (reference sequence). J lost 4 bases, V lost 0 bases, and 4 bases had no gene match. CDR3 size: 15 residues.

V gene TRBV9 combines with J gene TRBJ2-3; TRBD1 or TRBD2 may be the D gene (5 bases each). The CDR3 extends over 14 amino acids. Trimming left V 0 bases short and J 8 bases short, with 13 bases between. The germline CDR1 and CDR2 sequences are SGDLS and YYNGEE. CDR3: CASSVARLRGTQYF. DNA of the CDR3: TGTGCCAGCAGCGTAGCGCGGTTGAGGGGTACGCAGTATTTT.

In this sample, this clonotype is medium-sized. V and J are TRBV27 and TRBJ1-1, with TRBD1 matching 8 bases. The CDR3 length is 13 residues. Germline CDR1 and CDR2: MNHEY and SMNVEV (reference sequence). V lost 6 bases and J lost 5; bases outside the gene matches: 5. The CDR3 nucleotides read TGTGCCAGCAGATGGGACAGGAGGACTGAAGCTTTCTTT. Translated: CASRWDRRTEAFF.

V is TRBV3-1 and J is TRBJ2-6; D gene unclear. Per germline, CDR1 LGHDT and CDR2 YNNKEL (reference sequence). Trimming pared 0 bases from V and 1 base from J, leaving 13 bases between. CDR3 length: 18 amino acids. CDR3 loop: CASSQEQVRMSGANVLTF. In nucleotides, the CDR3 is TGTGCCAGCAGCCAAGAGCAGGTCCGGATGTCTGGGGCCAACGTCCTGACTTTC.

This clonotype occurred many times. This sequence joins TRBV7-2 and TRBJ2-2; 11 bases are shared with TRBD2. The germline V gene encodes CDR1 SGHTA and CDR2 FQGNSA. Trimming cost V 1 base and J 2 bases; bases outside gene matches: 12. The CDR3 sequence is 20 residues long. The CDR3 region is CASSLDLATSGAINTGELFF. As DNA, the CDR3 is TGTGCCAGCAGCTTAGATTTAGCGACTAGCGGGGCAATTAACACCGGGGAGCTGTTTTTT.

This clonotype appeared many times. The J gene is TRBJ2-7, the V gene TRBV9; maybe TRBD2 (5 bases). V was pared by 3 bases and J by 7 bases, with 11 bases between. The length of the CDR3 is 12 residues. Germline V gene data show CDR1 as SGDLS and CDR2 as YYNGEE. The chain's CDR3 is CASSAGRGEQYF. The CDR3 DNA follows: TGTGCCAGCAGCGCTGGCCGCGGGGAGCAGTACTTC. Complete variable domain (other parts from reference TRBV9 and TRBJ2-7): DSGVTQTPKHLITATGQRVTLRCSPRSGDLSVYWYQQSLDQGLQFLIQYYNGEERAKGNILERFSAQQFPDLHSELNLSSLELGDSALYFCASSAGRGEQYFGPGTRLTVT.

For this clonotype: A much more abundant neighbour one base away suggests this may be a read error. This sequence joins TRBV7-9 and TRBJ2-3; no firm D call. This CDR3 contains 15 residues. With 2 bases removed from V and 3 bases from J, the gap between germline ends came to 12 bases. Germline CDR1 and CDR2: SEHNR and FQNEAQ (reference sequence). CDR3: CASSLWADLTDTQYF. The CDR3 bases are TGTGCCAGCAGCTTATGGGCCGATCTGACAGATACGCAGTATTTT.

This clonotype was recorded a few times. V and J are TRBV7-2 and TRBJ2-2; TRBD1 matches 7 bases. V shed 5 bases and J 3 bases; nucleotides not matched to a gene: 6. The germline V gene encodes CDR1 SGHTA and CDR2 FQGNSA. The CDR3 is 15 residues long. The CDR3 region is CASSTRTGHTGELFF. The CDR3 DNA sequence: TGTGCCAGCAGCACACGGACAGGCCACACCGGGGAGCTGTTTTTT.

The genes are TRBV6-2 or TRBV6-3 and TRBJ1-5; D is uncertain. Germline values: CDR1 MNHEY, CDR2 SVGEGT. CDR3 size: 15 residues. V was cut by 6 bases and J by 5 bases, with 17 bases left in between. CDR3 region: CASRPDRVGYQPQHF. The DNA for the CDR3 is TGTGCCAGCAGACCGGACCGGGTGGGGTATCAGCCCCAGCATTTT.